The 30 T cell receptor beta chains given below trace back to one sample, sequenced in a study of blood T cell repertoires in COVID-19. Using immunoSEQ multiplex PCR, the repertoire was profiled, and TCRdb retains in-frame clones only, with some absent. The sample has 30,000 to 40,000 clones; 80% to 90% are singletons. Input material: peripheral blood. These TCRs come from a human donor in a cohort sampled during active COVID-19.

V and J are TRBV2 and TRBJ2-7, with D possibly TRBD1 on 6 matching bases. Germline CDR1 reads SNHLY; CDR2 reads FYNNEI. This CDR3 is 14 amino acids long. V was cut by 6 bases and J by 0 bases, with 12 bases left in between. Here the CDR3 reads CASRQQGTSYEQYF. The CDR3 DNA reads TGTGCCAGCAGGCAACAGGGAACCTCCTACGAGCAGTACTTC.

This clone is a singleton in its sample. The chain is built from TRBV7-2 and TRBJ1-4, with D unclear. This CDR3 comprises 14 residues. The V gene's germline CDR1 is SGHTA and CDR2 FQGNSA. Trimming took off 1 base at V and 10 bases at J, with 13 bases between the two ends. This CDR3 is CASSLVQSVGKLFF. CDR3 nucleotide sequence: TGTGCCAGCAGCTTAGTACAGTCTGTTGGAAAACTGTTTTTT.

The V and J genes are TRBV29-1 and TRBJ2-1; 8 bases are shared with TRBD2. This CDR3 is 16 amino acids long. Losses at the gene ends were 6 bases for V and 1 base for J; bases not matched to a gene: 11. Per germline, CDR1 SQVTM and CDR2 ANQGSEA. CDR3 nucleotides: TGCAGCGTAGGCCCGGCGGGGGGTATTTCCTACAATGAGCAGTTCTTC. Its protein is CSVGPAGGISYNEQFF.

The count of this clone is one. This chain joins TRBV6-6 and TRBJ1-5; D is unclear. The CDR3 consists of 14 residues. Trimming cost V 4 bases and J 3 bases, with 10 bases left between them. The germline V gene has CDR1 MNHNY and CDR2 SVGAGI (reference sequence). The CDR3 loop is CASSFRENNQPQHF. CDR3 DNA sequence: TGTGCCAGCAGTTTCCGGGAGAACAATCAGCCCCAGCATTTT.

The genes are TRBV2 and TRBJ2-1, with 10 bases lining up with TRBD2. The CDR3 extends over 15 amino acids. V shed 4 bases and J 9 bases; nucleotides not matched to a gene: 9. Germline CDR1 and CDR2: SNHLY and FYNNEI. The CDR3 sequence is CASSALAGGGGEQFF. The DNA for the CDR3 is TGTGCCAGCAGTGCCTTAGCGGGAGGTGGCGGTGAGCAGTTCTTC.

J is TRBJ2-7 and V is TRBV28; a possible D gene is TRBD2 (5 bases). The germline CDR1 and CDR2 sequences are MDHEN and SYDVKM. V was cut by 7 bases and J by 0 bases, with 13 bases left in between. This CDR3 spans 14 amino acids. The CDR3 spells CASTRAGLSYEQYF. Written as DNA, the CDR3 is TGTGCCAGCACGAGGGCCGGCCTCTCCTACGAGCAGTACTTC.

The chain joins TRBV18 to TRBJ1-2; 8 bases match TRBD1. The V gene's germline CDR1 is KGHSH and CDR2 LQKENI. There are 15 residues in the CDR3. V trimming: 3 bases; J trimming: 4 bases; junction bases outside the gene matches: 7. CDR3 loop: CASSPRAGGTYGYTF. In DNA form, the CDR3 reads TGTGCCAGCTCACCGAGGGCAGGGGGCACCTATGGCTACACCTTC.

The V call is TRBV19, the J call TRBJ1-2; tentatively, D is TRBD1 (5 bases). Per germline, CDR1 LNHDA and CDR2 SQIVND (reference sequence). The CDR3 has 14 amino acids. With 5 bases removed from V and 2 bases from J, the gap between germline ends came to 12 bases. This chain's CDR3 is CASSGSSGNYGYTF. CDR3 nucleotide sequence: TGTGCCAGTAGTGGCAGCTCAGGGAACTATGGCTACACCTTC.

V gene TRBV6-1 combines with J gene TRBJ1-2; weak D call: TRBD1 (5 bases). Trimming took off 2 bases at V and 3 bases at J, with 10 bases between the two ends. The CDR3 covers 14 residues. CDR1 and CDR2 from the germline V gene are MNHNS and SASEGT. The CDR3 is CASSESQGHYGYTF. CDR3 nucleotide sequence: TGTGCCAGCAGTGAAAGCCAGGGCCACTATGGCTACACCTTC.

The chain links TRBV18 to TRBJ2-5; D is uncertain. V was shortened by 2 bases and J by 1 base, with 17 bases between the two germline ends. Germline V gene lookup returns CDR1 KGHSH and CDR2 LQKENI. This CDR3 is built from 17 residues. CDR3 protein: CASSPKLGQVVQETQYF. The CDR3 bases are TGTGCCAGCTCACCAAAGCTTGGGCAGGTTGTCCAAGAGACCCAGTACTTC. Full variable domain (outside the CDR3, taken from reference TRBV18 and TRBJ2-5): NAGVMQNPRHLVRRRGQEARLRCSPMKGHSHVYWYRQLPEEGLKFMVYLQKENIIDESGMPKERFSAEFPKEGPSILRIQQVVRGDSAAYFCASSPKLGQVVQETQYFGPGTRLLVL.

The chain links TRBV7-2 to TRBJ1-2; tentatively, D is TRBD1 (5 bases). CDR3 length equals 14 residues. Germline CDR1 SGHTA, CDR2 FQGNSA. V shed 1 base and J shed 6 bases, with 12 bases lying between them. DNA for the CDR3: TGTGCCAGCAGCTTAGGGCCGGGGGGGAATGGCTACACCTTC. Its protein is CASSLGPGGNGYTF.

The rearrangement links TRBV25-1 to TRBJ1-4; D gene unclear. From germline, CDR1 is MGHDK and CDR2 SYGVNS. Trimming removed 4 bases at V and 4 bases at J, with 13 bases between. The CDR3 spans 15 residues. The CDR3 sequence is CASSGSGTGNEKLFF. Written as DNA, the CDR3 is TGTGCCAGCAGTGGGAGTGGCACTGGTAATGAAAAACTGTTTTTT.

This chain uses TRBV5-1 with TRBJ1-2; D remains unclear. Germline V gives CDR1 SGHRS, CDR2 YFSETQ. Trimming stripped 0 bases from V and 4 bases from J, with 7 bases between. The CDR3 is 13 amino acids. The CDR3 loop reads CASSLVRGYGYTF. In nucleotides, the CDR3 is TGCGCCAGCAGCTTGGTACGGGGCTATGGCTACACCTTC.

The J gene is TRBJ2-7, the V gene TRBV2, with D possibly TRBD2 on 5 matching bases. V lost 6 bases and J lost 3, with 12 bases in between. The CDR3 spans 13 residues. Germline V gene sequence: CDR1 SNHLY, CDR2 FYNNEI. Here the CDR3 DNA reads TGTGCCAGCAGGGACCTAGCTTTCTACGAGCAGTACTTC. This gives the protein CASRDLAFYEQYF.

The CDR3 nucleotides read TGTGCCAGCAGTGACCATCGGGGAAACACCATATATTTT. Amino acid sequence: CASSDHRGNTIYF. V usage is TRBV6-1 and J usage is TRBJ1-3; D not certain. The ends were cut back, 3 bases at V and 4 bases at J, with 7 bases in the middle. Germline CDR1 reads MNHNS; CDR2 reads SASEGT. This CDR3 is built from 13 residues.

The CDR3 sequence: CASSVGQGRGNTQYF. For the CDR3, the DNA is TGTGCCAGCAGCGTAGGGCAGGGGCGAGGGAATACGCAGTATTTT. The chain employs TRBV9 and TRBJ2-3, with a tentative D call TRBD1 (6 bases). The CDR3 is 15 amino acids. V was pared by 0 bases and J by 7 bases, with 15 bases between. Germline values: CDR1 SGDLS, CDR2 YYNGEE.

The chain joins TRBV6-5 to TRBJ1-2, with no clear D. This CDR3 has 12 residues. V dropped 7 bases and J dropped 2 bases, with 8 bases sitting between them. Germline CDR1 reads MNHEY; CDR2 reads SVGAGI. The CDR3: CASNSGNYGYTF. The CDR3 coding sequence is TGTGCCAGCAATAGCGGGAACTATGGCTACACCTTC.

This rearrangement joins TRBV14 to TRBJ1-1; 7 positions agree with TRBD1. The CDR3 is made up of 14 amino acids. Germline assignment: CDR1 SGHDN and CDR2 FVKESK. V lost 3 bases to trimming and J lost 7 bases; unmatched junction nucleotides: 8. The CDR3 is CASSQRQGKIEAFF. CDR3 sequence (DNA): TGTGCCAGCAGCCAGAGACAGGGTAAGATTGAAGCTTTCTTT.

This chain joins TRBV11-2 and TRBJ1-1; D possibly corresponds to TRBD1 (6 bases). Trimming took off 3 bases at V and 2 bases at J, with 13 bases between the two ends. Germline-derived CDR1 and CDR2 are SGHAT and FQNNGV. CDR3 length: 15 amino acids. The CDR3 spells CASSLLGQKNTEAFF. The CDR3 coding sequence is TGTGCCAGCAGCTTGTTGGGACAAAAAAACACTGAAGCTTTCTTT.

The CDR3: CASSLGVQGEAFF. CDR3 in DNA: TGTGCCAGCAGCTTAGGAGTCCAGGGTGAAGCTTTCTTT. This chain uses TRBV7-9 with TRBJ1-1; possibly TRBD1 for D (5 bases). In germline, CDR1 is SEHNR, CDR2 FQNEAQ (reference sequence). The CDR3 is 13 amino acids. Trimming took off 1 base at V and 7 bases at J, with 10 bases between the two ends.

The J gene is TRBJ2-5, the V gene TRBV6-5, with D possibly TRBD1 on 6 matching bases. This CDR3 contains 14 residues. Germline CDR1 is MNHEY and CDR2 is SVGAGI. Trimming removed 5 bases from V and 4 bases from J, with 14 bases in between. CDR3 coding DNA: TGTGCCAGCAGTAGGGTGGACAGTTTAGAGACCCAGTACTTC. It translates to CASSRVDSLETQYF.

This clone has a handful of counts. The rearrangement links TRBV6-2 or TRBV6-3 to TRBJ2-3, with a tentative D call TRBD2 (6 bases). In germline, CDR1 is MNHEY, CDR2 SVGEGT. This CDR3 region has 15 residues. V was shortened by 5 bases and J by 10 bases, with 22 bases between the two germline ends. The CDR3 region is CASSPRISGGISQYF. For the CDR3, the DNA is TGTGCCAGCAGTCCCCGGATTAGCGGAGGTATTTCGCAGTATTTT.

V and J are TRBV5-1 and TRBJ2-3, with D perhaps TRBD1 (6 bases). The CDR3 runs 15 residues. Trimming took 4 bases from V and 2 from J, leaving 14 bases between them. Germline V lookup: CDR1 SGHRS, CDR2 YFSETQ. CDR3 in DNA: TGCGCCAGCAGCCTCGGGACAAGGGCCACAGATACGCAGTATTTT. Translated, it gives CASSLGTRATDTQYF.

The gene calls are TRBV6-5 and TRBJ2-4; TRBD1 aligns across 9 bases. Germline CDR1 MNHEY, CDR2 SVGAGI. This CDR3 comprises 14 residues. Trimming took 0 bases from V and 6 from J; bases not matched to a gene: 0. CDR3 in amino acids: CASSYSDRGNIQYF. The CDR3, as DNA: TGTGCCAGCAGTTACTCGGACAGGGGAAACATTCAGTACTTC.

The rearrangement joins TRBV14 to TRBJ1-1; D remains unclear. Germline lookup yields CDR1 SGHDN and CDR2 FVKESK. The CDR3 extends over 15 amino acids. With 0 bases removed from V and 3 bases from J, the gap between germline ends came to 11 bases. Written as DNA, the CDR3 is TGTGCCAGCAGCCAAGATCGGGGATTCGACACTGAAGCTTTCTTT. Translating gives CASSQDRGFDTEAFF.

This chain's CDR3 is CASSVGGLGGYTF. The CDR3 DNA follows: TGCGCCAGCAGTGTGGGGGGGCTTGGTGGCTACACCTTC. The rearrangement joins TRBV10-2 to TRBJ1-2, with D perhaps matching TRBD1 (6 bases). Germline V CDR1 and CDR2: WSHSY, SAAADI. V lost 4 bases, J lost 7 bases, and 13 bases lay in between. The length of the CDR3 is 13 residues.

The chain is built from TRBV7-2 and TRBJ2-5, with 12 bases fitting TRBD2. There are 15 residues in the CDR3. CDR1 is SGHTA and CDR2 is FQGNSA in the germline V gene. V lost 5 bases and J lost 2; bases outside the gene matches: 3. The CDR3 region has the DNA TGTGCCAGCAGCATCCTAGCGGGGGGGCAAGAGACCCAGTACTTC. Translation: CASSILAGGQETQYF.

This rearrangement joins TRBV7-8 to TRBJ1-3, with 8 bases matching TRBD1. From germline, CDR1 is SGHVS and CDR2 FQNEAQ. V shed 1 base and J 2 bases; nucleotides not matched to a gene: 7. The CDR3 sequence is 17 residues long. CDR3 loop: CASSLVMQGAPGNTIYF. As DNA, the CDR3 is TGTGCCAGCAGCTTAGTGATGCAGGGGGCTCCTGGAAACACCATATATTTT.

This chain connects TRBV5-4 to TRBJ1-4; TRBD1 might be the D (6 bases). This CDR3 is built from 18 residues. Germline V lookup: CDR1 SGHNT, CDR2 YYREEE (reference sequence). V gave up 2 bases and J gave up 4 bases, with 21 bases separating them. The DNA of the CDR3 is TGTGCCAGCAGCTTTGGACCGGACACAGGGTGGGGTAATGAAAAACTGTTTTTT. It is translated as CASSFGPDTGWGNEKLFF. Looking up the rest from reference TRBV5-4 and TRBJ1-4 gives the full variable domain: ETGVTQSPTHLIKTRGQQVTLRCSSQSGHNTVSWYQQALGQGPQFIFQYYREEENGRGNFPPRFSGLQFPNYSSELNVNALELDDSALYLCASSFGPDTGWGNEKLFFGSGTQLSVL.

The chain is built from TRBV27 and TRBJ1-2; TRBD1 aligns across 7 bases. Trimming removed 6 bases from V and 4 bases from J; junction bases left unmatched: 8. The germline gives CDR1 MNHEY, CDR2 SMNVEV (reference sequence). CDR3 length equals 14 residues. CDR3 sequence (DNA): TGTGCCAGCAGGGGACCGACAGGGATCTATGGCTACACCTTC. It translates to CASRGPTGIYGYTF.